This passage covers 26 T cell receptor beta chains from one sample sequenced in a study of cytomegalovirus exposure and HLA in healthy donors. The PCR used 60 Vbeta and 13 Jbeta primers. TCRdb's copy holds only in-frame clones and misses some; the assay was immunoSEQ multiplex PCR. This sample has fewer than 250,000 clones, with more than 70% found just once. The sequencing input was PBMCs. Receptor source: a man younger than 40 in good health and CMV-seropositive.

The chain recombines TRBV10-3 with TRBJ2-7; 7 bases line up with TRBD2. Germline lookup yields CDR1 ENHRY and CDR2 SYGVKD. V was clipped by 10 bases and J by 3 bases; unmatched bases: 12. This CDR3 comprises 14 residues. The CDR3: CATSGLVLFYEQYF. Written as DNA, the CDR3 is TGTGCCACTTCAGGACTAGTTTTATTCTACGAGCAGTACTTC.

The chain has TRBV27 and TRBJ2-3; 11 bases match TRBD1. CDR1 is MNHEY and CDR2 is SMNVEV in the germline V gene (reference sequence). The V and J ends lost 5 bases and 3 bases, in that order; junction bases with no gene match: 10. The CDR3 has 17 residues. CDR3 DNA sequence: TGTGCCAGCAGTCCCGGACAGGGGGCGGAGGGGACAGATACGCAGTATTTT. It yields the protein CASSPGQGAEGTDTQYF.

The V gene is TRBV27, the J gene TRBJ2-7; weak D call: TRBD1 (5 bases). Germline values: CDR1 MNHEY, CDR2 SMNVEV (reference sequence). The germline V and J ends were trimmed by 8 bases and 2 bases, with 31 bases remaining between them. The CDR3 sequence is 19 residues long. CDR3 sequence reads: CASLRERFGRTLLPYEQYF. CDR3 nucleotides: TGTGCCAGCCTCCGAGAAAGGTTTGGGCGGACACTTCTCCCCTACGAGCAGTACTTC.

The V gene is TRBV29-1, the J gene TRBJ2-4; D is unclear. Trimming removed 0 bases at V and 1 base at J, with 10 bases between. This CDR3 is built from 15 residues. Per the germline V gene, CDR1 is SQVTM and CDR2 is ANQGSEA. The DNA of the CDR3 is TGCAGCGTTGAAGATCGAGCAAGTGCCAAAAACATTCAGTACTTC. Its protein is CSVEDRASAKNIQYF.

The rearrangement joins TRBV4-2 to TRBJ2-1, with 10 bases lining up with TRBD2. The CDR3 totals 16 residues. The V gene's germline CDR1 is LGHNA and CDR2 YNFKEQ. The junction had 5 bases not matched to a gene; V was cut back by 0 bases and J by 6 bases. CDR3 region: CASSQDRASGGNEQFF. The DNA for the CDR3 is TGTGCCAGCAGCCAAGATCGGGCTAGCGGGGGCAATGAGCAGTTCTTC.

The chain has TRBV6-6 and TRBJ2-1, with 7 bases lining up with TRBD2. CDR1 is MNHNY, CDR2 SVGAGI, per germline (reference sequence). Trimming took 6 bases from V and 1 from J; bases not matched to a gene: 3. There are 14 residues in the CDR3. The CDR3 loop is CASSPGGSYNEQFF. In DNA form, the CDR3 reads TGTGCCAGCAGCCCCGGGGGGTCCTACAATGAGCAGTTCTTC.

This clone has only a few counts. The V call is TRBV28, the J call TRBJ1-1; no firm D call. From germline, CDR1 is MDHEN and CDR2 SYDVKM. Trimming cost V 5 bases and J 1 base, with 8 bases left between them. The CDR3 consists of 13 residues. The CDR3 protein is CASSGRPNTEAFF. The CDR3 DNA reads TGTGCCAGCAGTGGCAGGCCGAACACTGAAGCTTTCTTT.

V usage is TRBV18 and J usage is TRBJ1-6; 9 bases fit TRBD1. This CDR3 region has 16 residues. With 3 bases clipped from V and 8 bases from J, the junction kept 8 bases outside the gene matches. Germline V gene data show CDR1 as KGHSH and CDR2 as LQKENI. CDR3 DNA: TGTGCCAGCTCACCGGACAGGGGCATAGGTTATTCACCCCTCCACTTT. Its translation is CASSPDRGIGYSPLHF. Variable domain in full (rest from reference TRBV18 and TRBJ1-6): NAGVMQNPRHLVRRRGQEARLRCSPMKGHSHVYWYRQLPEEGLKFMVYLQKENIIDESGMPKERFSAEFPKEGPSILRIQQVVRGDSAAYFCASSPDRGIGYSPLHFGNGTRLTVT.

This clone was seen a few times. The genes are TRBV7-8 and TRBJ2-5; possibly TRBD1 for D (6 bases). CDR1 and CDR2 from the germline V gene are SGHVS and FQNEAQ. V lost 5 bases to trimming and J lost 0 bases, with 16 bases between them. This CDR3 has 16 residues. The CDR3 sequence is CASSRTRDTYQETQYF. For the CDR3, the DNA is TGTGCCAGCAGCCGAACCCGGGACACCTACCAAGAGACCCAGTACTTC.

This clone was counted between two and nine times. One end of the junction fails to match germline, which may point to a read error. The chain carries TRBV28 and TRBJ1-4; D call uncertain. This CDR3 is 14 amino acids long. Germline CDR1 MDHEN, CDR2 SYDVKM. This CDR3 is CAGSLGQFNEKLFF. CDR3 coding DNA: TGTGCCGGCAGCTTAGGGCAGTTTAATGAAAAACTGTTTTTT.

The chain links TRBV29-1 to TRBJ2-1; the match to TRBD2 covers 11 bases. The germline gives CDR1 SQVTM, CDR2 ANQGSEA. The CDR3 covers 21 residues. Losses at the gene ends were 4 bases for V and 0 bases for J; bases not matched to a gene: 20. CDR3 loop: CSVVTFGSLTSGVSSYNEQFF. In nucleotides, the CDR3 is TGCAGCGTTGTAACTTTCGGGTCCTTGACTAGCGGGGTGAGCTCCTACAATGAGCAGTTCTTC.

This chain joins TRBV19 and TRBJ1-2; D remains unclear. V gave up 3 bases and J gave up 4 bases, with 6 bases separating them. This CDR3 contains 12 residues. The V gene's germline CDR1 is LNHDA and CDR2 SQIVND (reference sequence). Written as DNA, the CDR3 is TGTGCCAGTAGTATCTTTCGCTATGGCTACACCTTC. Translation gives CASSIFRYGYTF. Filled out from reference TRBV19 and TRBJ1-2, the complete variable domain reads DGGITQSPKYLFRKEGQNVTLSCEQNLNHDAMYWYRQDPGQGLRLIYYSQIVNDFQKGDIAEGYSVSREKKESFPLTVTSAQKNPTAFYLCASSIFRYGYTFGSGTRLTVV.

V gene TRBV7-3 combines with J gene TRBJ2-7, with 10 bases fitting TRBD1. V lost 3 bases and J lost 3; bases outside the gene matches: 2. In germline, CDR1 is SGHTA, CDR2 FQGTGA. The CDR3 contains 14 residues. In nucleotides, the CDR3 is TGTGCCAGCAGCTTGACAGGGGGCAACTACGAGCAGTACTTC. Amino acids: CASSLTGGNYEQYF.

The J gene is TRBJ1-2, the V gene TRBV7-2; D is unclear. Germline V gene lookup returns CDR1 SGHTA and CDR2 FQGNSA. This CDR3 is built from 14 residues. Trimming removed 5 bases from V and 4 bases from J, with 14 bases in between. CDR3 protein: CASSQGGPGYGYTF. The CDR3 DNA is TGTGCCAGCAGCCAAGGCGGGCCAGGCTATGGCTACACCTTC.

The rearrangement uses TRBV2 and TRBJ2-7, with D unclear. Germline values: CDR1 SNHLY, CDR2 FYNNEI. There are 11 residues in the CDR3. Between the trimmed V and J ends, which lost 4 bases and 4 bases, there was a span of 5 bases. CDR3 sequence (DNA): TGTGCCAGCAGTGTGAGTTACGAGCAGTACTTC. Its translation is CASSVSYEQYF. The whole variable domain, remainder taken from reference TRBV2 and TRBJ2-7, is EPEVTQTPSHQVTQMGQEVILRCVPISNHLYFYWYRQILGQKVEFLVSFYNNEISEKSEIFDDQFSVERPDGSNFTLKIRSTKLEDSAMYFCASSVSYEQYFGPGTRLTVT.

This clone occurred once. This sequence joins TRBV12-2 and TRBJ2-1; the table gives TRBD1 as D, unverified against the DNA. TRBV12-2 corresponds to a pseudogene. The CDR3 totals 14 residues. CDR3 in amino acids: CASRLGAGANEQFF. The DNA for the CDR3 is TGTGCAAGTCGCCTAGGGGCAGGGGCCAATGAGCAGTTCTTC.

CDR3 nucleotide sequence: TGCGCCAGCAGCTTGTTGGGACAGGGGGCCTACGAGCAGTACTTC. It codes for CASSLLGQGAYEQYF. The chain couples TRBV5-1 to TRBJ2-7; TRBD1 aligns across 11 bases. The CDR3 loop spans 15 amino acids. The V and J ends lost 1 base and 2 bases, in that order; junction bases with no gene match: 2. CDR1 is SGHRS, CDR2 YFSETQ, per germline.

This clone was counted once. The chain uses TRBV6-5 and TRBJ1-6, with 7 positions matching TRBD1. Germline loops: CDR1 MNHEY, CDR2 SVGAGI. There are 14 residues in the CDR3. V dropped 5 bases and J dropped 9; count of bases not matched to a gene: 7. CDR3 DNA sequence: TGTGCCAGCAGTCAGGGGGGCGGAGGTTCACCCCTCCACTTT. As protein: CASSQGGGGSPLHF.

V usage is TRBV7-2 and J usage is TRBJ1-1; D gene unclear. CDR3 length: 13 residues. CDR1 is SGHTA, CDR2 FQGNSA, per germline. With 2 bases removed from V and 0 bases from J, the gap between germline ends came to 4 bases. The CDR3 DNA is TGTGCCAGCAGCTTATATATGAACACTGAAGCTTTCTTT. Translating it yields CASSLYMNTEAFF.

The rearrangement joins TRBV27 to TRBJ2-3; perhaps TRBD2 as D (6 bases). Germline CDR1 reads MNHEY; CDR2 reads SMNVEV (reference sequence). This CDR3 contains 12 residues. V gave up 5 bases and J gave up 7 bases, with 10 bases separating them. CDR3 protein: CASSRSGYTQYF. The CDR3 DNA follows: TGTGCCAGCAGTCGTAGCGGCTATACGCAGTATTTT.

The V and J genes are TRBV5-6 and TRBJ2-1; tentatively, D is TRBD1 (6 bases). Trimming removed 4 bases at V and 6 bases at J, with 11 bases between. The V gene's germline CDR1 is SGHDT and CDR2 YYEEEE. CDR3 length: 13 amino acids. DNA for the CDR3: TGTGCCAGCAGCGAGACAGGACCCAATGAGCAGTTCTTC. Translated, it gives CASSETGPNEQFF.

The chain has TRBV27 and TRBJ1-3, with 7 bases fitting TRBD1. CDR3 size: 13 residues. Germline V gene sequence: CDR1 MNHEY, CDR2 SMNVEV (reference sequence). Trimming at V came to 6 bases and at J to 9 bases, leaving 8 bases not matched to a gene. In DNA form, the CDR3 reads TGTGCCAGCAGATTAGGACAGGCGGGCACCATATATTTT. It is translated as CASRLGQAGTIYF.

The chain combines TRBV27 with TRBJ1-4, with no clear D. The V gene's germline CDR1 is MNHEY and CDR2 SMNVEV (reference sequence). The CDR3 has 14 residues. Trimming shortened V by 2 bases and J by 7 bases, and 11 bases separated the two germline ends. The CDR3 sequence: CASSLSFGSEKLFF. CDR3 sequence (DNA): TGTGCCAGCAGTTTAAGCTTTGGTAGTGAAAAACTGTTTTTT.

The chain links TRBV6-5 to TRBJ2-3, with D perhaps TRBD2 (5 bases). The CDR3 runs 15 residues. Germline V gene sequence: CDR1 MNHEY, CDR2 SVGAGI. With 4 bases removed from V and 1 base from J, the gap between germline ends came to 12 bases. CDR3 in amino acids: CASSSLGAGTDTQYF. CDR3 sequence (DNA): TGTGCCAGCAGTTCTTTGGGAGCGGGCACAGATACGCAGTATTTT.

The gene calls are TRBV7-2 and TRBJ1-4; TRBD1 agrees at 8 bases. CDR3 length equals 14 residues. In germline, CDR1 is SGHTA, CDR2 FQGNSA. The V gene end was trimmed by 4 bases and the J gene end by 8 bases; junction bases not matched to a gene: 6. The CDR3 DNA reads TGTGCCAGCAGCTCCGACAGGGGAGGCGAAAAACTGTTTTTT. Residues: CASSSDRGGEKLFF.

The J gene is TRBJ2-7, the V gene TRBV5-8; a weak D match, TRBD1 (6 bases). Germline loops: CDR1 SGHTS, CDR2 YDEGEE. Trimming took 0 bases from V and 6 from J, leaving 22 bases between them. The CDR3 has 17 residues. CDR3 bases: TGTGCCAGCAGCTTGGGGCAAGTGGGGGCCCTCACCATCGAGCAGTACTTC. Its protein is CASSLGQVGALTIEQYF.